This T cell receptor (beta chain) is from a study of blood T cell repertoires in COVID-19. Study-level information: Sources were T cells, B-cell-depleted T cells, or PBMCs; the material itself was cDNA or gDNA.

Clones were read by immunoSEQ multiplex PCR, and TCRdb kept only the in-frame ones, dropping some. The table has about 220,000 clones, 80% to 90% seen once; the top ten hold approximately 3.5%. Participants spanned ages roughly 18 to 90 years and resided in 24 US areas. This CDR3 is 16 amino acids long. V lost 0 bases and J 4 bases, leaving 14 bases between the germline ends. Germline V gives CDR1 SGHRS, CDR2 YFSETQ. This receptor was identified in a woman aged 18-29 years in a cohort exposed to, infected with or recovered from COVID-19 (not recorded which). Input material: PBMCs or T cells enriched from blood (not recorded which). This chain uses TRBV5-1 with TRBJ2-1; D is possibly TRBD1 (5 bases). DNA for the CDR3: TGCGCCAGCAGCTTGGTCGCAGGGTCCCCATACAATGAGCAGTTCTTC. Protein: CASSLVAGSPYNEQFF.